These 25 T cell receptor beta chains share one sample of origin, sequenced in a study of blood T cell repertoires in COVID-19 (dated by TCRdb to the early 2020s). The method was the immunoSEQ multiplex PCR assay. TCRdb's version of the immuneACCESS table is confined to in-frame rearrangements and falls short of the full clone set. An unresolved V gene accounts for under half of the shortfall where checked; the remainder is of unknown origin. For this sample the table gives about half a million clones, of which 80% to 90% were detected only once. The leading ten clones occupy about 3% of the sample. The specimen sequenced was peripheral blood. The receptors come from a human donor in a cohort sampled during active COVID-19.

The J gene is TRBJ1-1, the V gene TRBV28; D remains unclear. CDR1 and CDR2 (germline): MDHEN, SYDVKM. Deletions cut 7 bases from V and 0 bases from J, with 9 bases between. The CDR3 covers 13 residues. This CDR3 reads CASTTGMNTEAFF. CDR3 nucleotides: TGTGCCAGCACCACGGGTATGAACACTGAAGCTTTCTTT.

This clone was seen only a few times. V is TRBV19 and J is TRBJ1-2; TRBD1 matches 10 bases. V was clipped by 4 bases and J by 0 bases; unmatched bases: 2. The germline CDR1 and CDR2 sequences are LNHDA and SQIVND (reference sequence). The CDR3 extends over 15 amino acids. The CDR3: CASSTTGGTNYGYTF. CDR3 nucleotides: TGTGCCAGTAGTACGACAGGGGGCACTAACTATGGCTACACCTTC.

CDR3 sequence reads: CASSQAGVRWRGNEQYF. In DNA, the CDR3 is TGTGCCAGCAGCCAAGCCGGGGTCAGGTGGAGAGGGAACGAGCAGTACTTC. The rearrangement links TRBV3-1 (or the pseudogene TRBV3-2) to TRBJ2-7; a weak D match, TRBD2 (5 bases). Germline values: CDR1 LGHDT, CDR2 YNNKEL (reference sequence). The V end lost 1 base, the J end lost 5 bases, and 21 bases lay between the germline ends. There are 17 residues in the CDR3.

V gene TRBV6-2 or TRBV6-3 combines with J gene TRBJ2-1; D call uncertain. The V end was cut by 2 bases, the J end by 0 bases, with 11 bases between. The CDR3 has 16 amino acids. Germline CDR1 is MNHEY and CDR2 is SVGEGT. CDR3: CASSYNRRSSYNEQFF. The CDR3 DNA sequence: TGTGCCAGCAGTTACAACCGTCGGAGCTCCTACAATGAGCAGTTCTTC.

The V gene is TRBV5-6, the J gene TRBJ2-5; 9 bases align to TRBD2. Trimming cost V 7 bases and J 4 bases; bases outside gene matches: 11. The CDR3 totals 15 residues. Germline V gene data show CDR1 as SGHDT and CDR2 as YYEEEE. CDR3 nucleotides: TGTGCCAGCGCCCTAGCGGGAATGCGAGGAGAGACCCAGTACTTC. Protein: CASALAGMRGETQYF.

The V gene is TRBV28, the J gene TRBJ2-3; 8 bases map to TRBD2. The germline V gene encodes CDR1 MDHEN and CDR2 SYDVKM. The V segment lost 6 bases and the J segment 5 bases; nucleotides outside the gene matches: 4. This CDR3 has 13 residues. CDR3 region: CASRSLAGDTQYF. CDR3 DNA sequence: TGTGCCAGCAGGTCTCTAGCGGGAGATACGCAGTATTTT.

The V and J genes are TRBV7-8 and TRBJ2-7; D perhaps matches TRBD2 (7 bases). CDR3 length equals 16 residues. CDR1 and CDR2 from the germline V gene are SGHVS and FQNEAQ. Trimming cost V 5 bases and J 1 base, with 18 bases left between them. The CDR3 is CASSPQGGGPSYEQYF. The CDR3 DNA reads TGTGCCAGCAGCCCGCAAGGGGGGGGCCCTTCCTACGAGCAGTACTTC. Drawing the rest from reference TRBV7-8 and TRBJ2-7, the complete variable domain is GAGVSQSPRYKVAKRGQDVALRCDPISGHVSLFWYQQALGQGPEFLTYFQNEAQLDKSGLPSDRFFAERPEGSVSTLKIQRTQQEDSAVYLCASSPQGGGPSYEQYFGPGTRLTVT.

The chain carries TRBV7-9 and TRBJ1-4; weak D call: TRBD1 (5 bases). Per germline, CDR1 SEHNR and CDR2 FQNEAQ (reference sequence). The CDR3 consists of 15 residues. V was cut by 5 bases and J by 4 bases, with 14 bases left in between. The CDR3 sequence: CASSLALGGNEKLFF. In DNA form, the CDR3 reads TGTGCCAGCAGCCTCGCTCTGGGGGGTAATGAAAAACTGTTTTTT.

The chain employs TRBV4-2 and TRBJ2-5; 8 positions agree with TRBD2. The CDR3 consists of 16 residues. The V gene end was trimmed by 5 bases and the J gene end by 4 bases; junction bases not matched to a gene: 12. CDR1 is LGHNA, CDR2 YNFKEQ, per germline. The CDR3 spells CASSSGLAGGAETQYF. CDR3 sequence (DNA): TGTGCCAGCAGCTCAGGACTAGCCGGGGGTGCAGAGACCCAGTACTTC.

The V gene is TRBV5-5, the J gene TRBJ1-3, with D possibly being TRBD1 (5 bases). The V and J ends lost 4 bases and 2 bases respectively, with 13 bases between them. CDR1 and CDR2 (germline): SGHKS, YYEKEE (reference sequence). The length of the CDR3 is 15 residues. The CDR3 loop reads CASSPWTHTGNTIYF. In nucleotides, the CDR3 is TGTGCCAGCAGCCCTTGGACACACACTGGAAACACCATATATTTT.

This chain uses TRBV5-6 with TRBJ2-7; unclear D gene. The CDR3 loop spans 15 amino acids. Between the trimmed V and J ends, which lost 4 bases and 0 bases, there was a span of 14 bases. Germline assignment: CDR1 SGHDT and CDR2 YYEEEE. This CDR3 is CASSPVAVRSYEQYF. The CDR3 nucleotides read TGTGCCAGCAGCCCCGTGGCTGTCCGCTCCTACGAGCAGTACTTC.

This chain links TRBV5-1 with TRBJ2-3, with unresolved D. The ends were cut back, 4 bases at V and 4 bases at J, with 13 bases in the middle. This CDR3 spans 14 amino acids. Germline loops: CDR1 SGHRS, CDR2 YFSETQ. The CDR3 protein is CASSRQVDADTQYF. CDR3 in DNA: TGCGCCAGCAGCCGTCAGGTCGACGCAGATACGCAGTATTTT.

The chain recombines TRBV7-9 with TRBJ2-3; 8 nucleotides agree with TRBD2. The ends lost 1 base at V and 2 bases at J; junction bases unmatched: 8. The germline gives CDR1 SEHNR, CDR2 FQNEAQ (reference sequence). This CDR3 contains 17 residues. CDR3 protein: CASSLGLAGKHTDTQYF. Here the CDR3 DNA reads TGTGCCAGCAGCTTAGGGCTAGCGGGTAAACACACAGATACGCAGTATTTT.

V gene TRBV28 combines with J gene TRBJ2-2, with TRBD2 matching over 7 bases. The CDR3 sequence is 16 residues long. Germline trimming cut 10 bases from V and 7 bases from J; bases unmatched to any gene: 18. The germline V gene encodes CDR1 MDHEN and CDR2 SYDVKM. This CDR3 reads CATSGAWRERNGELFF. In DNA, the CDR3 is TGTGCCACCTCTGGTGCCTGGCGGGAGAGGAACGGGGAGCTGTTTTTT.

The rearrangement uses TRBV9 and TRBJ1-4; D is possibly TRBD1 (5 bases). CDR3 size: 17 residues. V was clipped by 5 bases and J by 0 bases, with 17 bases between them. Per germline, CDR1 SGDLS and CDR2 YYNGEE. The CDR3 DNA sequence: TGTGCCAGCAGTGGAGGGAAGGGGTCGACAACTAATGAAAAACTGTTTTTT. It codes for CASSGGKGSTTNEKLFF. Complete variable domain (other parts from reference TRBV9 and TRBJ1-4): DSGVTQTPKHLITATGQRVTLRCSPRSGDLSVYWYQQSLDQGLQFLIQYYNGEERAKGNILERFSAQQFPDLHSELNLSSLELGDSALYFCASSGGKGSTTNEKLFFGSGTQLSVL.

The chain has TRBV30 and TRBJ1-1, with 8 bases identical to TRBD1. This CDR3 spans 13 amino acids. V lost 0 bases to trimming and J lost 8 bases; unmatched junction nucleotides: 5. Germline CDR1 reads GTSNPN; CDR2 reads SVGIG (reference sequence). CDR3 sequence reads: CAWSVQGGAEAFF. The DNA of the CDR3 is TGTGCCTGGAGTGTACAGGGGGGAGCCGAAGCTTTCTTT.

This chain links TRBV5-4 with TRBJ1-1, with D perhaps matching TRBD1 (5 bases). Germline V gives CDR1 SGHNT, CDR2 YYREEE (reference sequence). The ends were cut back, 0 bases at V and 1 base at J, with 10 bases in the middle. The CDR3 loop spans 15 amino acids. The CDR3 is CASSLEGVRNTEAFF. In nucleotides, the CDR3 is TGTGCCAGCAGCTTGGAAGGGGTGAGGAACACTGAAGCTTTCTTT.

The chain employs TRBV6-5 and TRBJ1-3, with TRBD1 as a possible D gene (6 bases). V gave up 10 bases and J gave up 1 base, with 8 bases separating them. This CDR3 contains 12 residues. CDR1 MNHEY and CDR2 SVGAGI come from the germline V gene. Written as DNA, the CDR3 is TGTGCCACTACAGGGTCTGGAAACACCATATATTTT. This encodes CATTGSGNTIYF.

CDR3 sequence (DNA): TGTGCCTGGATGGTCGCGGGAGGCTCCGAGCAGTACTTC. It is translated as CAWMVAGGSEQYF. The chain is built from TRBV30 and TRBJ2-7; 8 bases line up with TRBD2. V lost 4 bases and J lost 6; bases outside the gene matches: 8. This CDR3 has 13 amino acids. Germline CDR1 and CDR2: GTSNPN and SVGIG (reference sequence).

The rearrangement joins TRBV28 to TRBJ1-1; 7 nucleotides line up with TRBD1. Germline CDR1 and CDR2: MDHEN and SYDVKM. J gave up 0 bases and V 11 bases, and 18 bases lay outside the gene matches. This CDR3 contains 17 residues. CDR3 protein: CAAAEGGTVKVNTEAFF. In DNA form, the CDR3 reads TGTGCCGCCGCCGAGGGTGGGACAGTGAAGGTGAACACTGAAGCTTTCTTT.

CDR3 sequence (DNA): TGTGCCAGCAGCTTGGGGGCGGGAGGAACGTCCTACGAGCAGTACTTC. It is translated as CASSLGAGGTSYEQYF. This chain uses TRBV5-6 with TRBJ2-7; 8 bases align to TRBD2. Germline-derived CDR1 and CDR2 are SGHDT and YYEEEE. This CDR3 spans 16 amino acids. V lost 0 bases, J lost 1 base, and 6 bases stayed unmatched. Based on the CDR3 plus reference TRBV5-6 and TRBJ2-7, the full variable domain is DAGVTQSPTHLIKTRGQQVTLRCSPKSGHDTVSWYQQALGQGPQFIFQYYEEEERQRGNFPDRFSGHQFPNYSSELNVNALLLGDSALYLCASSLGAGGTSYEQYFGPGTRLTVT.

The CDR3 loop is CSAQLAGEQYF. The CDR3 nucleotides read TGCAGTGCTCAACTAGCGGGAGAGCAGTACTTC. The chain links TRBV20-1 to TRBJ2-7, with TRBD2 matching over 10 bases. This CDR3 comprises 11 residues. The germline V gene encodes CDR1 DFQATT and CDR2 SNEGSKA (reference sequence). Trimming removed 5 bases from V and 7 bases from J; junction bases left unmatched: 2.

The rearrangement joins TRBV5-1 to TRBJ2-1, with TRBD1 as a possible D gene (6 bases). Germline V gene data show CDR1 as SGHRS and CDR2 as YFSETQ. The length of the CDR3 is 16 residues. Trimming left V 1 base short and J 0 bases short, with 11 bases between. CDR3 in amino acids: CASSLLGASSYNEQFF. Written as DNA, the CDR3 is TGCGCCAGCAGCTTGCTGGGGGCGAGCTCCTACAATGAGCAGTTCTTC. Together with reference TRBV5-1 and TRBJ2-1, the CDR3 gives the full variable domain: KAGVTQTPRYLIKTRGQQVTLSCSPISGHRSVSWYQQTPGQGLQFLFEYFSETQRNKGNFPGRFSGRQFSNSRSEMNVSTLELGDSALYLCASSLLGASSYNEQFFGPGTRLTVL.

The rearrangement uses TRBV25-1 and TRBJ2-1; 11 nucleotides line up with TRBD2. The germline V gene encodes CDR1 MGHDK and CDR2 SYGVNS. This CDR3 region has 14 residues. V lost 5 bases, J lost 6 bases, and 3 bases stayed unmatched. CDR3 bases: TGTGCCAGCAGTATAGCGGGAGGGATCAATGAGCAGTTCTTC. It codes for CASSIAGGINEQFF.

The CDR3 loop is CASSYLAGGIYTDTQYF. The DNA for the CDR3 is TGTGCCAGCAGTTATCTAGCGGGAGGAATCTACACAGATACGCAGTATTTT. The chain couples TRBV6-2 or TRBV6-3 to TRBJ2-3; 11 bases map to TRBD2. Germline CDR1 reads MNHEY; CDR2 reads SVGEGT. With V trimmed by 3 bases and J by 2 bases, 7 bases remained unmatched. This CDR3 has 17 residues.